One sample yielded the 18 T cell receptor beta chains listed below, sequenced in a study of T cells after yellow fever vaccination. MiXCR, applied by TCRdb to the 5' RACE reads, yields one record per CDR3 protein. Here the sample spans about 370,000 distinct CDR3 sequences, roughly 12% being singletons. This specimen was PBMCs, taken on the day of the first yellow fever vaccination. Receptor source: a man aged 18 to 35 who received the YFV17D yellow fever vaccine.

This clonotype was seen a handful of times. This chain connects TRBV7-9 to TRBJ2-5, with 7 bases matching TRBD1. Germline V CDR1 and CDR2: SEHNR, FQNEAQ (reference sequence). After removal of 2 bases from V and 4 bases from J, the junction contained 7 bases not matched to a gene. The CDR3 covers 15 residues. The CDR3 region is CASSLRQGGRETQYF. The CDR3 DNA is TGTGCCAGCAGCTTAAGACAGGGCGGTAGAGAGACCCAGTACTTC.

V is TRBV3-1 and J is TRBJ2-6; D is possibly TRBD1 (6 bases). This CDR3 spans 16 amino acids. Trimming took off 6 bases at V and 2 bases at J, with 14 bases between the two ends. From germline, CDR1 is LGHDT and CDR2 YNNKEL (reference sequence). The CDR3, as DNA: TGTGCCAGCAGGCCTACCACAGGGCCTGGGGCCAACGTCCTGACTTTC. Translating it yields CASRPTTGPGANVLTF.

This clonotype has more than one count but fewer than ten. The V gene is TRBV19, the J gene TRBJ1-1; D unresolved. The germline V gene has CDR1 LNHDA and CDR2 SQIVND (reference sequence). V dropped 8 bases and J dropped 1 base, with 8 bases sitting between them. The CDR3 consists of 12 residues. The CDR3 reads CASQLENTEAFF. DNA for the CDR3: TGTGCCAGTCAGCTCGAGAACACTGAAGCTTTCTTT.

Only a few counts were recorded for this clonotype. The chain employs TRBV7-8 and TRBJ2-3, with no clear D. Trimming removed 2 bases from V and 2 bases from J, with 8 bases in between. The CDR3 totals 14 residues. Germline V gives CDR1 SGHVS, CDR2 FQNEAQ. CDR3 sequence reads: CASSLRPFTDTQYF. The DNA for the CDR3 is TGTGCCAGCAGCTTAAGGCCCTTCACAGATACGCAGTATTTT.

The sample holds many counts of this clonotype. This CDR3 reads CASSSSPGEEKLFF. The CDR3 bases are TGCGCCAGCAGCTCATCTCCGGGGGAGGAAAAACTGTTTTTT. The rearrangement uses TRBV5-1 and TRBJ1-4; possible D gene TRBD1, 5 bases. This CDR3 has 14 residues. V was clipped by 3 bases and J by 8 bases, with 14 bases between them. The germline gives CDR1 SGHRS, CDR2 YFSETQ.

This clonotype appeared a few times. This rearrangement joins TRBV12-3 or TRBV12-4 to TRBJ2-5; 11 bases agree with TRBD1. This CDR3 has 16 residues. J lost 5 bases, V lost 6 bases, and 11 bases had no gene match. CDR3 region: CASSPKDRGLRETQYF. In DNA form, the CDR3 reads TGTGCCAGCAGCCCTAAGGACAGGGGGCTTCGGGAGACCCAGTACTTC.

This clonotype was seen repeatedly, ten times or more. The chain couples TRBV5-1 to TRBJ2-3; D is perhaps TRBD2 (5 bases). CDR1 and CDR2 from the germline V gene are SGHRS and YFSETQ. Trimming shortened V by 3 bases and J by 2 bases, and 7 bases separated the two germline ends. This CDR3 comprises 13 residues. This CDR3 is CASSSGFTDTQYF. CDR3 coding DNA: TGCGCCAGCAGCTCGGGATTCACAGATACGCAGTATTTT.

The V and J genes are TRBV5-1 and TRBJ2-3; 12 bases align to TRBD2. V dropped 3 bases and J dropped 5; count of bases not matched to a gene: 7. CDR1 SGHRS and CDR2 YFSETQ come from the germline V gene. The CDR3 extends over 16 amino acids. The CDR3 bases are TGCGCCAGCAGCTCAGCTAGCGGGGGGGCCCGAGATACGCAGTATTTT. This sequence encodes CASSSASGGARDTQYF.

This clonotype came up a few times. The J gene is TRBJ2-7, the V gene TRBV15; D unresolved. This CDR3 is 13 amino acids long. In germline, CDR1 is LNHNV, CDR2 YYDKDF (reference sequence). V was trimmed by 3 bases and J by 4 bases, leaving 10 bases between them. Written as DNA, the CDR3 is TGTGCCACCAGCAGGCAGGACGGTTACGAGCAGTACTTC. Protein: CATSRQDGYEQYF.

This clonotype was seen more than once but under ten times. The chain has TRBV20-1 and TRBJ2-1, with a weak D call TRBD1 (6 bases). V was shortened by 3 bases and J by 2 bases, with 8 bases between the two germline ends. CDR1 DFQATT and CDR2 SNEGSKA come from the germline V gene (reference sequence). There are 13 residues in the CDR3. DNA for the CDR3: TGCAGTGCTAGCAGGGGACCCTACAATGAGCAGTTCTTC. Amino acid sequence: CSASRGPYNEQFF.

This chain joins TRBV6-2 or TRBV6-3 and TRBJ2-7; weak D call: TRBD2 (6 bases). The CDR3 totals 16 residues. The V end lost 6 bases, the J end lost 2 bases, and 20 bases lay between the germline ends. CDR1 is MNHEY and CDR2 is SVGEGT in the germline V gene. The CDR3 coding sequence is TGTGCCAGCAGAACTATTACGGGACTTCCCGCCTACGAGCAGTACTTC. Protein product: CASRTITGLPAYEQYF.

Many counts were recorded for this clonotype. The V gene is TRBV7-9, the J gene TRBJ2-5; the D gene is possibly TRBD1 (6 bases). The CDR3 extends over 16 amino acids. Trimming left V 1 base short and J 2 bases short, with 14 bases between. CDR1 and CDR2 (germline): SEHNR, FQNEAQ (reference sequence). CDR3 residues: CASSLVAKTGQETQYF. The CDR3, as DNA: TGTGCCAGCAGCTTAGTGGCCAAAACAGGGCAAGAGACCCAGTACTTC.

This clonotype appeared a few times. The chain employs TRBV30 and TRBJ2-4; TRBD2 matches at 12 bases. Germline assignment: CDR1 GTSNPN and CDR2 SVGIG (reference sequence). The V segment lost 1 base and the J segment 11 bases; nucleotides outside the gene matches: 6. This CDR3 spans 14 amino acids. The CDR3 DNA reads as TGTGCCTGGAGTGAACTAGCGGGAGGCCTAGTTCAGTACTTC. This gives the protein CAWSELAGGLVQYF.

This clonotype was found a few times. The rearrangement links TRBV20-1 to TRBJ2-2, with D possibly being TRBD1 or TRBD2 (6 bases each). The CDR3 has 20 amino acids. The ends were cut back, 0 bases at V and 0 bases at J, with 23 bases in the middle. Germline values: CDR1 DFQATT, CDR2 SNEGSKA (reference sequence). The CDR3 region is CSARDPSPGARPANTGELFF. The CDR3 coding sequence is TGCAGTGCTAGAGATCCTTCCCCGGGGGCCCGACCTGCGAACACCGGGGAGCTGTTTTTT.

This chain uses TRBV9 with TRBJ2-1; D not certain. CDR3 length equals 13 residues. In germline, CDR1 is SGDLS, CDR2 YYNGEE. V was clipped by 0 bases and J by 5 bases, with 6 bases between them. CDR3 sequence reads: CASSVEHHNEQFF. The CDR3 region has the DNA TGTGCCAGCAGCGTAGAACACCACAATGAGCAGTTCTTC.

Only a few counts were recorded for this clonotype. This sequence joins TRBV3-1 and TRBJ1-2, with D hard to call. Trimming pared 1 base from V and 1 base from J, leaving 13 bases between. The CDR3 consists of 16 residues. Germline CDR1 reads LGHDT; CDR2 reads YNNKEL (reference sequence). CDR3 loop: CASSQGSVDLNYGYTF. The CDR3 DNA follows: TGTGCCAGCAGCCAAGGATCCGTGGACCTTAACTATGGCTACACCTTC.

This clonotype was detected a few times. The V gene is TRBV7-2, the J gene TRBJ1-1; D remains ambiguous. The CDR3 extends over 12 amino acids. Germline CDR1 and CDR2: SGHTA and FQGNSA. Trimming shortened V by 6 bases and J by 6 bases, and 11 bases separated the two germline ends. CDR3 coding DNA: TGTGCCAGCAGGGACTTTGTCGCTGAAGCTTTCTTT. Translating gives CASRDFVAEAFF.

V and J are TRBV7-2 and TRBJ2-1; no clear D gene. The V end was cut by 5 bases, the J end by 6 bases, with 11 bases between. The germline V gene has CDR1 SGHTA and CDR2 FQGNSA. The CDR3 sequence is 13 residues long. Here the CDR3 DNA reads TGTGCCAGCAGCCCTACTTCGGGCAATGAGCAGTTCTTC. This codes for CASSPTSGNEQFF.